This TCR beta chain was sequenced for a study of blood T cell repertoires in COVID-19. Study-level background: The cDNA or gDNA used as material had been derived from T cells, B-cell-depleted T cells, or PBMCs.

In its sample, this clone was seen once. In the authors' workflow: Cell counts per sample came from amplifying reference gene primers. Some clones are missing from TCRdb's copy, which holds only in-frame ones; the method was immunoSEQ multiplex PCR. For V, J and clone size, that table is used; D and trimming come from the DNA. The sample shows around 78,000 clones, 90% of them seen only once. With 3 bases clipped from V and 5 bases from J, the junction kept 2 bases outside the gene matches. The CDR3 extends over 13 amino acids. Germline lookup yields CDR1 MDHEN and CDR2 SYDVKM. The sequence was obtained from a woman in her forties or fifties in a cohort sampled during active COVID-19. The chain uses TRBV28 and TRBJ1-1, with TRBD1 matching over 8 bases. The sample consisted of peripheral blood. This CDR3 is CASSFRQGTEAFF. Written as DNA, the CDR3 is TGTGCCAGCAGTTTTCGACAGGGGACTGAAGCTTTCTTT.